Given below is one T cell receptor (beta chain) in context. Its antigen is currently unknown. PCR was performed a second time for roughly 7 to 12 cycles using a sample-barcoded 5' primer and a J-beta primer mix. A single record per CDR3 protein comes from TCRdb applying MiXCR to the 5' RACE reads. Counted here are about 320,000 distinct CDR3 sequences, roughly 26% occurring once; the ten biggest clones make up over 25%. The record originates from a study of blood T cells in healthy people across ages. Study-wide results and caveats: Compared with aged donors, long-lived donors showed fewer expanded clones, suggesting selection. Calculation of diversity from one million T cells yielded estimates considered to be underestimates. Getting older went along with TCR beta diversity per million T cells dropping roughly linearly. Naive T cell percentage showed a strong correlation with the diversity of TCR beta.

Between the trimmed V and J ends, which lost 3 bases and 7 bases, there was a span of 15 bases. This CDR3 has 14 amino acids. CDR1 MGHDK and CDR2 SYGVNS come from the germline V gene. This clonotype was sampled from a woman aged 70-85 years in good health. V usage is TRBV25-1 and J usage is TRBJ1-1; D perhaps matches TRBD1 (6 bases). The sequenced material came from blood. CDR3 DNA sequence: TGTGCCAGCAGTGACTCCCGGGACACCATTGAAGCTTTCTTT. Encoded protein: CASSDSRDTIEAFF. Full variable domain (missing parts from reference TRBV25-1 and TRBJ1-1): EADIYQTPRYLVIGTGKKITLECSQTMGHDKMYWYQQDPGMELHLIHYSYGVNSTEKGDLSSESTVSRIRTEHFPLTLESARPSHTSQYLCASSDSRDTIEAFFGQGTRLTVV.